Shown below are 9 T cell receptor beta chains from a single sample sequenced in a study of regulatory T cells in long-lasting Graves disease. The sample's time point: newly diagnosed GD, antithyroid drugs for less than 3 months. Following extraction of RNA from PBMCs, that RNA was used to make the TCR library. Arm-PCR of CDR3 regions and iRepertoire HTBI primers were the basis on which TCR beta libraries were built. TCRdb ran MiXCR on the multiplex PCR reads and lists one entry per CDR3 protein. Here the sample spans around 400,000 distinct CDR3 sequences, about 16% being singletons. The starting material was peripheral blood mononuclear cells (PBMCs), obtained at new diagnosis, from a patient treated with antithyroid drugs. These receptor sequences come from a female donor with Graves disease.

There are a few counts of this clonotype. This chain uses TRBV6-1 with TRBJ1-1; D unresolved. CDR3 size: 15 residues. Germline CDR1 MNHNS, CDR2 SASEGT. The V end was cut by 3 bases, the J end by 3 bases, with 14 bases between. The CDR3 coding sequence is TGTGCCAGCAGTGAGGTATCAGTAGGCGACACTGAAGCTTTCTTT. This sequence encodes CASSEVSVGDTEAFF.

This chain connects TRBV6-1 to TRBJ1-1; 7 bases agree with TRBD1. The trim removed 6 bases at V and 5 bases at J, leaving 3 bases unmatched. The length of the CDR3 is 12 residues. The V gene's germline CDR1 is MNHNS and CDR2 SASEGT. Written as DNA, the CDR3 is TGTGCCAGCAGGAGGGGGCCGACTGAAGCTTTCTTT. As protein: CASRRGPTEAFF.

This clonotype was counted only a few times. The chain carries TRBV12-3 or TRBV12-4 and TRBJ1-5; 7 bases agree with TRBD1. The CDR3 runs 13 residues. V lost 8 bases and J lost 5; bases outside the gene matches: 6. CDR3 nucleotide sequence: TGTGCCAGCCTACAGGGGTACGATCAGCCCCAGCATTTT. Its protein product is CASLQGYDQPQHF.

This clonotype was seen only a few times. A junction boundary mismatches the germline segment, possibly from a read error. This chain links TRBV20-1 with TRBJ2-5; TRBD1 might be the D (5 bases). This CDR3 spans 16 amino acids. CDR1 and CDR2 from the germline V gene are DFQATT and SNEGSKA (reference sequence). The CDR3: CSARDWGRASQGTQYF. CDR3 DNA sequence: TGCAGTGCTAGAGATTGGGGCAGGGCTTCCCAAGGGACCCAGTACTTC.

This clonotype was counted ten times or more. The CDR3: CASSAKVRGNTEAFF. The CDR3 bases are TGTGCCAGCTCAGCCAAGGTCAGGGGGAACACTGAAGCTTTCTTT. The chain has TRBV4-2 and TRBJ1-1; tentative D call: TRBD1 (6 bases). Trimming removed 8 bases from V and 1 base from J, with 17 bases in between. The germline gives CDR1 LGHNA, CDR2 YNFKEQ. The CDR3 is 15 residues long.

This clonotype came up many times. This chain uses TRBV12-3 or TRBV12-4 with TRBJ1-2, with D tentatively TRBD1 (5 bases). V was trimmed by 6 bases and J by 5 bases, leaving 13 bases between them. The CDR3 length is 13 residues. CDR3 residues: CASRTGTVYGYTF. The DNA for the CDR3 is TGTGCCAGCAGAACCGGGACGGTATATGGCTACACCTTC.

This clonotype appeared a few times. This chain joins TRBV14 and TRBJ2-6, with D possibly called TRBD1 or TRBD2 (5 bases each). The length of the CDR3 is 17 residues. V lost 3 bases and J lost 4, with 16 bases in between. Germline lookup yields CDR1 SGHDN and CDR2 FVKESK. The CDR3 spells CASSHHSEGSGANVLTF. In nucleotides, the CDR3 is TGTGCCAGCAGCCATCACTCCGAGGGGTCCGGGGCCAACGTCCTGACTTTC. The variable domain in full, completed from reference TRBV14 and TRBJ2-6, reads EAGVTQFPSHSVIEKGQTVTLRCDPISGHDNLYWYRRVMGKEIKFLLHFVKESKQDESGMPNNRFLAERTGGTYSTLKVQPAELEDSGVYFCASSHHSEGSGANVLTFGAGSRLTVL.

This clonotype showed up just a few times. CDR3 DNA sequence: TGTGCCAGCAGTTACGGCCTTAATAATCAGCCCCAGCATTTT. Amino acids: CASSYGLNNQPQHF. This rearrangement joins TRBV6-9 to TRBJ1-5; no definite D call. Trimming removed 3 bases at V and 4 bases at J, with 10 bases between. CDR1 is MNHGY and CDR2 is SVAAGI in the germline V gene. The CDR3 loop spans 14 amino acids.

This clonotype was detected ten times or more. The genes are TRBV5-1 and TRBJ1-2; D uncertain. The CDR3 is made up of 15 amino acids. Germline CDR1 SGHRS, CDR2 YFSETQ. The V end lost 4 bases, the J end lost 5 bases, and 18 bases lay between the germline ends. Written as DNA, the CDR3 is TGCGCCAGCAGCACCGCGGTGCCGAGAGGGTATGGCTACACCTTC. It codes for CASSTAVPRGYGYTF.